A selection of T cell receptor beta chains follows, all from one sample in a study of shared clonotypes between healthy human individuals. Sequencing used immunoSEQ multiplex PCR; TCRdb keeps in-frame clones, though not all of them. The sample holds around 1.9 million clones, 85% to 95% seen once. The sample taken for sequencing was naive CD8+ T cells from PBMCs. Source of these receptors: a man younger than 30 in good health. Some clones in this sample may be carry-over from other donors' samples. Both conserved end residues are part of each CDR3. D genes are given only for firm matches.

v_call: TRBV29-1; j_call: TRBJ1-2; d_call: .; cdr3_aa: CSVVPRQGNYGYTF
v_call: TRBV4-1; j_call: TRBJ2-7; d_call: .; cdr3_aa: CASRGLGSSYEQYF
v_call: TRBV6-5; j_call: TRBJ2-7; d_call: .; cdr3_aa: CASSTMVGDEQYF
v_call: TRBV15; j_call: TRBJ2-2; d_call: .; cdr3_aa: CATSERANTGELFF
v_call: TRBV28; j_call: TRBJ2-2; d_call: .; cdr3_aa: CASSLFGRANTGELFF
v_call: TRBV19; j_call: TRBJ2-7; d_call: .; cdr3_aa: CASSIGGSEQYF
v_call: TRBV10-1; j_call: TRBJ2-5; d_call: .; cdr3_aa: CASSESNSEETQYF
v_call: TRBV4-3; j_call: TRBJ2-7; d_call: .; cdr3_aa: CASSQDQVGSEHHYEQYF
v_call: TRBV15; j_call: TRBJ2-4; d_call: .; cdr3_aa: CATSRPSPVLAKNIQYF
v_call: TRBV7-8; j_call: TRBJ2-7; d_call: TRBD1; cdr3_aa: CASSLYAPGQTDYEQYF
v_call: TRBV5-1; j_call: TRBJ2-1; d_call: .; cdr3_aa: CASSSYQRDEQFF
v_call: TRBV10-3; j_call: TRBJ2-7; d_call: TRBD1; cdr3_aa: CAISERPGRGYEQYF
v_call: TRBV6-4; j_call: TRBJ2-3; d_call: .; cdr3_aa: CASSDSQGGTDTQYF
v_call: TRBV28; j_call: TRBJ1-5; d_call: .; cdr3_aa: CASTSLRGQPQHF
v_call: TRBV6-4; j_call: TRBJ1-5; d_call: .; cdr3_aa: CASSEAQGWQPQHF
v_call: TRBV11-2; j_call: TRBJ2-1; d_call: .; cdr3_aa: CASSPRLDNEQFF
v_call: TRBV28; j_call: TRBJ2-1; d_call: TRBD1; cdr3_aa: CASSSPGQGVGEQFF
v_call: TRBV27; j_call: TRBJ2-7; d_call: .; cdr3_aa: CASSLSSSSYEQYF
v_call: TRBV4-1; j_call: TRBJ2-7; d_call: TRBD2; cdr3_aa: CASSQDWGAGNEQYF
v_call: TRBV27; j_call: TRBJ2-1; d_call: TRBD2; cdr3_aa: CASSSQLAGGSYNEQFF
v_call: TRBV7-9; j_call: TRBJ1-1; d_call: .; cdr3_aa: CASSSANTEAFF
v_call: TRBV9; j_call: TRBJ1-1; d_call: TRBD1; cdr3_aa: CASSAPGGRAFF
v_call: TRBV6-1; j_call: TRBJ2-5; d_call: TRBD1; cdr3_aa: CASSEAGTAQETQYF
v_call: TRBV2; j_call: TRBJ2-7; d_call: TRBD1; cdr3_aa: CASSVGDRVYEQYF
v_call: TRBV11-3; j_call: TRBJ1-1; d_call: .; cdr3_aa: CASSPPSGRGLDTEAFF
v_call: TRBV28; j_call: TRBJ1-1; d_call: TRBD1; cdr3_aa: CASSLSRGGTEAFF
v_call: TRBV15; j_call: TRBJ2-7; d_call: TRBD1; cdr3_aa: CATSRAWDRDYEQYF
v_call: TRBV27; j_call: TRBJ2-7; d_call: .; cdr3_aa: CASSFGLTYEQYF
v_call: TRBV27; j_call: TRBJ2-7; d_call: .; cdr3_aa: CASSPVLRQTYEQYF
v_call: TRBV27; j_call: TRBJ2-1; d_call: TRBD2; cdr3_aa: CASSSEPSGSHEQFF
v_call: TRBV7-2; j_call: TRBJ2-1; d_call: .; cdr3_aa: CASTSRGGPYNEQFF
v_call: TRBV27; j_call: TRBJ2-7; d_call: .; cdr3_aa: CASSSGRMSSYEQYF
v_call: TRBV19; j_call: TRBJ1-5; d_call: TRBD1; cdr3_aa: CASSPQDRENQPQHF
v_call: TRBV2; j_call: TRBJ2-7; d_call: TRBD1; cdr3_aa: CASSEPSTGGFSEQYF
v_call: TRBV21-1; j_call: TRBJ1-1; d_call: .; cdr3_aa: CASSKVRGNTEAFF
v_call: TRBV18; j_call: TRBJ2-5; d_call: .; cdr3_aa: CASSLMDPTGAFQETQYF
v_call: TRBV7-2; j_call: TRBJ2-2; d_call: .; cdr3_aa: CASSGTAWEDSTGELFF
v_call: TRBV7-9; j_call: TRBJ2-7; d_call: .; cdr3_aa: CASSLANRQWGGSYEQYF
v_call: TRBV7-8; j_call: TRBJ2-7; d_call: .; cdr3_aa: CASGGLAGPLGEQYF
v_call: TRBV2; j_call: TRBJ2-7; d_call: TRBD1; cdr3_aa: CASDAGTGYEQYF
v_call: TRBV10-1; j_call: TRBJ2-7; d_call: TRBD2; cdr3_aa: CAISLDRLAGGVGYEQYF
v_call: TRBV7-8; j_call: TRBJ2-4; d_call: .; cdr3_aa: CASSSDAKNIQYF
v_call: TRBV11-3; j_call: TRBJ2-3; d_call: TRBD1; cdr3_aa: CASSPDRGPFPDTQYF
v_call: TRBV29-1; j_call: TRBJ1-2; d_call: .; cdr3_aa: CSVEEEDTNQYGYTF
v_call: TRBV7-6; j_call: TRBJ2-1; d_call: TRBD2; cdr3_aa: CASSRASWASGSMGRNEQFF
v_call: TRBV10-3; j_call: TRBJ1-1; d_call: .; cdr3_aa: CAIQSSGTEAFF
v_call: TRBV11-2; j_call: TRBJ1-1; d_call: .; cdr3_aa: CASSLWYREGGTEAFF
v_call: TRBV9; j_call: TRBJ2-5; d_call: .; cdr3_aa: CASSARLGETQYF
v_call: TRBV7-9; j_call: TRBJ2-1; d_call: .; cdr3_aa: CASRTGGQYNEQFF
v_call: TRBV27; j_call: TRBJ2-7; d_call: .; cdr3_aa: CASSLGVTYEQYF
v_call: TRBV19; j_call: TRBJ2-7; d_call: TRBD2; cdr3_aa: CATRLAGSYEQYF
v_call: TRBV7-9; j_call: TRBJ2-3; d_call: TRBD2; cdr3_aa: CASHTGTSASETLTDTQYF
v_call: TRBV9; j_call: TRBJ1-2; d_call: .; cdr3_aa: CASSTQDSSYTF
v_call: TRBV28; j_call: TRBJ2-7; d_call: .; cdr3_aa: CASSLSWQREQYF
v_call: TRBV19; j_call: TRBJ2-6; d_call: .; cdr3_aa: CASSNSLSGANVLTF